The entry below describes one T cell receptor beta chain. Its antigen is still unknown. PCR was performed a second time for about 7 to 11 cycles using a sample-barcoded 5' primer and a J-beta primer mix. A tag from a template-switch adaptor with 12 random nucleotides marked each cDNA molecule. TCRdb reprocessed the 5' RACE reads via MiXCR and lists one record per CDR3 protein. The table records approximately 1.5 million distinct CDR3 sequences, 35% to 45% of them present only once. V lost 5 bases and J lost 0; bases outside the gene matches: 13. Germline V gives CDR1 MGHRA, CDR2 YSYEKL. The CDR3 spans 18 residues. The entry originates in a study of blood T cells in healthy people across ages. Study results and limitations: Because donor CMV status was unknown, expanded clonotype changes were possibly confounded.

Sequenced material: blood. This chain joins TRBV4-1 and TRBJ1-5; 7 bases are shared with TRBD1. The origin of this receptor is a woman aged 18-29 years in good health. This chain's CDR3 is CASSVRPGQRNSNQPQHF. The CDR3 nucleotides are TGCGCCAGCAGCGTTCGACCGGGACAGAGAAATAGCAATCAGCCCCAGCATTTT.